The entry below gives a single TCR beta chain sequence along with its context. The CDR3 runs to 14 residues. In germline, CDR1 is LNHDA, CDR2 SQIVND (reference sequence). Between the trimmed V and J ends, which lost 6 bases and 2 bases, there was a span of 11 bases. Per the original methods: Amplified reference gene primers provided the basis for estimating nucleated cell counts. Some clones are missing from TCRdb's copy, which holds only in-frame ones; the method was immunoSEQ multiplex PCR. V and J calls and clone size are given by that table; D and trimming were obtained from the DNA. The profile shows about 150,000 clones, roughly 84% of them singletons. This entry is derived from a study of blood T cell repertoires in COVID-19. About the research overall: The United States, Italy and Spain were the sources of the acute and convalescent COVID-19 samples.

The chain couples TRBV19 to TRBJ1-5; D not certain. Material for sequencing was peripheral blood. This receptor was taken from a woman between 50 and 59 years old with acute or convalescent COVID-19. The CDR3 coding sequence is TGTGCCAGTAGAGCGACTTTGGGCAATCAGCCCCAGCATTTT. Translating it yields CASRATLGNQPQHF.